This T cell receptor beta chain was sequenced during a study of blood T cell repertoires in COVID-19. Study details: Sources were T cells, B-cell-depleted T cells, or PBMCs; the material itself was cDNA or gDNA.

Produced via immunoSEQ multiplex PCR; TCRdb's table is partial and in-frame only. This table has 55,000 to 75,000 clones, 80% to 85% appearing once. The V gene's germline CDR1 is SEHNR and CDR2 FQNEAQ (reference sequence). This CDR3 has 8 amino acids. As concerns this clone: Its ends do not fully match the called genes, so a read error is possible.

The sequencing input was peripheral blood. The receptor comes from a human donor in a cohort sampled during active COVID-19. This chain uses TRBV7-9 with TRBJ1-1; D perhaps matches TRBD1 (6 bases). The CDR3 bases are TGTGCCAGCCCTCTGGACAGTTTT. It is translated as CASPLDSF.